The 21 T cell receptor beta chains below all came from one sample that was sequenced in a study of blood T cell repertoires in COVID-19. Method: immunoSEQ multiplex PCR; TCRdb's copy keeps in-frame clones and lacks some. Among fewer than 90,000 clones listed, approximately 86% were seen once. The sample consisted of peripheral blood. These receptors all come from a male donor with acute or convalescent COVID-19.

The chain is built from TRBV3-1 (or the pseudogene TRBV3-2) and TRBJ2-3; 9 nucleotides line up with TRBD2. Germline V lookup: CDR1 LGHDT, CDR2 YNNKEL (reference sequence). V was clipped by 4 bases and J by 0 bases; unmatched bases: 11. The CDR3 runs to 18 residues. The DNA of the CDR3 is TGTGCCAGCAGCCGTTTTCCGAAGACTAGCGGAAGCACAGATACGCAGTATTTT. Protein: CASSRFPKTSGSTDTQYF.

The chain is built from TRBV5-1 and TRBJ2-7, with TRBD1 matching 7 bases. In germline, CDR1 is SGHRS, CDR2 YFSETQ. The CDR3 length is 12 residues. With 0 bases clipped from V and 13 bases from J, the junction kept 7 bases outside the gene matches. This CDR3 reads CASSLETGVKYF. The CDR3 DNA is TGCGCCAGCAGCTTGGAAACAGGGGTCAAATACTTC.

CDR3 protein: CASSQAGTGARDTQYF. The CDR3 nucleotides read TGTGCCAGCAGCCAAGCGGGGACTGGCGCCCGAGATACGCAGTATTTT. The chain carries TRBV3-1 (or the pseudogene TRBV3-2) and TRBJ2-3, with a tentative D call TRBD2 (6 bases). Per the germline V gene, CDR1 is LGHDT and CDR2 is YNNKEL (reference sequence). The V end was cut by 1 base, the J end by 5 bases, with 16 bases between. The CDR3 has 16 amino acids.

The chain has TRBV13 and TRBJ1-1; D not certain. The CDR3 has 13 residues. Germline V gives CDR1 PRHDT, CDR2 FYEKMQ (reference sequence). Trimming stripped 1 base from V and 5 bases from J, with 8 bases between. CDR3 sequence: CASSLDPETEAFF. The CDR3, as DNA: TGTGCCAGCAGCTTAGACCCTGAGACTGAAGCTTTCTTT.

This chain links TRBV9 with TRBJ2-3, with D possibly matching TRBD2 (6 bases). Trimming took off 2 bases at V and 4 bases at J, with 17 bases between the two ends. This CDR3 spans 16 amino acids. Germline CDR1 reads SGDLS; CDR2 reads YYNGEE. The CDR3 loop reads CASSVDPPGAADTQYF. The CDR3 DNA reads TGTGCCAGCAGCGTCGACCCTCCGGGAGCCGCAGATACGCAGTATTTT. Filled out from reference TRBV9 and TRBJ2-3, the complete variable domain reads DSGVTQTPKHLITATGQRVTLRCSPRSGDLSVYWYQQSLDQGLQFLIQYYNGEERAKGNILERFSAQQFPDLHSELNLSSLELGDSALYFCASSVDPPGAADTQYFGPGTRLTVL.

The V and J genes are TRBV2 and TRBJ2-5; weak D call: TRBD1 (5 bases). This CDR3 spans 13 amino acids. The germline V gene has CDR1 SNHLY and CDR2 FYNNEI. V was pared by 4 bases and J by 1 base, with 7 bases between. The CDR3 is CASSGQTQETQYF. Here the CDR3 DNA reads TGTGCCAGCAGTGGACAGACCCAAGAGACCCAGTACTTC.

The gene calls are TRBV25-1 and TRBJ1-1; D is unclear. The CDR3 is 13 residues long. V lost 6 bases, J lost 4 bases, and 12 bases lay in between. Germline assignment: CDR1 MGHDK and CDR2 SYGVNS. The chain's CDR3 is CASSPLGSTEAFF. CDR3 sequence (DNA): TGTGCCAGCAGCCCCCTGGGGAGCACTGAAGCTTTCTTT.

The rearrangement joins TRBV6-1 to TRBJ2-7; the D is unclear. The V gene lost 2 bases and the J gene lost 2 bases, with 7 bases spanning the gap. Germline CDR1 reads MNHNS; CDR2 reads SASEGT. CDR3 size: 13 residues. CDR3 residues: CASSETPTYEQYF. The CDR3 DNA reads TGTGCCAGCAGTGAAACTCCTACCTACGAGCAGTACTTC.

The rearrangement links TRBV10-3 to TRBJ2-3; TRBD2 agrees at 8 bases. Germline CDR1 ENHRY, CDR2 SYGVKD. V gave up 4 bases and J gave up 0 bases; unmatched junction bases: 3. This CDR3 comprises 15 residues. The CDR3: CAISVASGSTDTQYF. The CDR3 bases are TGTGCCATCAGTGTGGCTAGCGGGAGCACAGATACGCAGTATTTT.

In its sample, this clone was seen once. J is TRBJ1-3 and V is TRBV7-9; 10 nucleotides agree with TRBD1. The germline CDR1 and CDR2 sequences are SEHNR and FQNEAQ (reference sequence). V dropped 5 bases and J dropped 0; count of bases not matched to a gene: 7. This CDR3 has 17 residues. DNA for the CDR3: TGTGCCAGCAGCGACCGACAGGGGGCGATCTCTGGAAACACCATATATTTT. Protein: CASSDRQGAISGNTIYF.

The J gene is TRBJ2-7, the V gene TRBV5-6; 8 nucleotides align to TRBD2. The V segment lost 2 bases and the J segment 4 bases; nucleotides outside the gene matches: 2. The length of the CDR3 is 13 residues. Germline V gene lookup returns CDR1 SGHDT and CDR2 YYEEEE. The CDR3 sequence is CASSLSGGYEQYF. The CDR3 nucleotides read TGTGCCAGCAGCTTAAGCGGGGGATACGAGCAGTACTTC. The full variable domain, completed using reference TRBV5-6 and TRBJ2-7, is DAGVTQSPTHLIKTRGQQVTLRCSPKSGHDTVSWYQQALGQGPQFIFQYYEEEERQRGNFPDRFSGHQFPNYSSELNVNALLLGDSALYLCASSLSGGYEQYFGPGTRLTVT.

The CDR3 DNA is TGCGCCAGCAGCTTAGACTCCGGGACAGCCCATGAAAAACTGTTTTTT. Its translation: CASSLDSGTAHEKLFF. V and J are TRBV5-1 and TRBJ1-4; 7 positions agree with TRBD1. The CDR3 contains 16 residues. With 2 bases clipped from V and 6 bases from J, the junction kept 10 bases outside the gene matches. Germline values: CDR1 SGHRS, CDR2 YFSETQ. The full variable domain, its missing parts supplied by reference TRBV5-1 and TRBJ1-4, is KAGVTQTPRYLIKTRGQQVTLSCSPISGHRSVSWYQQTPGQGLQFLFEYFSETQRNKGNFPGRFSGRQFSNSRSEMNVSTLELGDSALYLCASSLDSGTAHEKLFFGSGTQLSVL.

V gene TRBV2 combines with J gene TRBJ1-1, with D perhaps TRBD1 (6 bases). V dropped 1 base and J dropped 8 bases, with 17 bases sitting between them. The germline gives CDR1 SNHLY, CDR2 FYNNEI. CDR3 length: 15 residues. CDR3 region: CASSEGIYGTSEAFF. CDR3 nucleotide sequence: TGTGCCAGCAGTGAAGGAATTTATGGGACATCAGAAGCTTTCTTT.

This chain uses TRBV19 with TRBJ1-5; 8 bases fit TRBD1. Germline assignment: CDR1 LNHDA and CDR2 SQIVND (reference sequence). CDR3 length: 15 amino acids. The trim removed 3 bases at V and 5 bases at J, leaving 6 bases unmatched. In nucleotides, the CDR3 is TGTGCCAGTAGTATCTCAACAGGGGGGTATCAGCCCCAGCATTTT. Its translation: CASSISTGGYQPQHF.

This rearrangement joins TRBV3-1 (or the pseudogene TRBV3-2) to TRBJ1-1; D might be TRBD1 (5 bases). The germline CDR1 and CDR2 sequences are LGHDT and YNNKEL (reference sequence). The germline V and J ends were trimmed by 1 base and 6 bases, with 12 bases remaining between them. The CDR3 covers 14 residues. CDR3 sequence (DNA): TGTGCCAGCAGCCAAGGGGGCCGGCCCCCTGAAGCTTTCTTT. Its translation: CASSQGGRPPEAFF.

The CDR3 coding sequence is TGCGCCAGCAGTGAGTCAGGAGGGGCCTCCCAGCCCCAGCATTTT. Its translation is CASSESGGASQPQHF. The V call is TRBV10-1, the J call TRBJ1-5, with D tentatively TRBD1 (5 bases). The CDR3 has 15 residues. The V end was cut by 0 bases, the J end by 7 bases, with 13 bases between. Germline CDR1 WNHNN, CDR2 SYGVQD (reference sequence).

The rearrangement links TRBV30 to TRBJ1-6; 10 bases line up with TRBD1. V dropped 5 bases and J dropped 9; count of bases not matched to a gene: 4. The CDR3 is 13 amino acids. Germline CDR1 is GTSNPN and CDR2 is SVGIG (reference sequence). CDR3 protein: CAWSRTGGSPLHF. The CDR3 bases are TGTGCCTGGTCCCGGACAGGGGGTTCACCCCTCCACTTT. The full variable domain, its missing parts supplied by reference TRBV30 and TRBJ1-6, is SQTIHQWPATLVQPVGSPLSLECTVEGTSNPNLYWYRQAAGRGLQLLFYSVGIGQISSEVPQNLSASRPQDRQFILSSKKLLLSDSGFYLCAWSRTGGSPLHFGNGTRLTVT.

The V gene is TRBV5-1, the J gene TRBJ1-2, with D possibly TRBD1 on 5 matching bases. The ends were cut back, 2 bases at V and 4 bases at J, with 15 bases in the middle. CDR3 size: 15 residues. Germline-derived CDR1 and CDR2 are SGHRS and YFSETQ. This chain's CDR3 is CASSLGATTGYGYTF. The CDR3 DNA sequence: TGCGCCAGCAGCTTAGGGGCCACCACGGGCTATGGCTACACCTTC.

V and J are TRBV5-1 and TRBJ1-1; D is unclear. Germline V lookup: CDR1 SGHRS, CDR2 YFSETQ. The CDR3 consists of 15 residues. V was clipped by 1 base and J by 0 bases, with 10 bases between them. CDR3 bases: TGCGCCAGCAGCTTGAGTAGTCAGGTGAACACTGAAGCTTTCTTT. This encodes CASSLSSQVNTEAFF. Variable domain in full (rest from reference TRBV5-1 and TRBJ1-1): KAGVTQTPRYLIKTRGQQVTLSCSPISGHRSVSWYQQTPGQGLQFLFEYFSETQRNKGNFPGRFSGRQFSNSRSEMNVSTLELGDSALYLCASSLSSQVNTEAFFGQGTRLTVV.

The rearrangement uses TRBV7-8 and TRBJ2-5, with D possibly being TRBD1 (5 bases). Deletions cut 3 bases from V and 1 base from J, with 6 bases between. This CDR3 region has 13 residues. Germline assignment: CDR1 SGHVS and CDR2 FQNEAQ. The CDR3 sequence: CASSLGPQETQYF. The CDR3 DNA reads TGTGCCAGCAGCTTGGGGCCCCAAGAGACCCAGTACTTC.

This chain joins TRBV6-5 and TRBJ1-6; TRBD1 agrees at 8 bases. This CDR3 has 14 residues. The junction had 9 bases not matched to a gene; V was cut back by 10 bases and J by 7 bases. Germline V gene sequence: CDR1 MNHEY, CDR2 SVGAGI. CDR3 amino acids: CATGTGQFNSPLHF. The CDR3 bases are TGTGCCACCGGGACAGGCCAATTCAATTCACCCCTCCACTTT.